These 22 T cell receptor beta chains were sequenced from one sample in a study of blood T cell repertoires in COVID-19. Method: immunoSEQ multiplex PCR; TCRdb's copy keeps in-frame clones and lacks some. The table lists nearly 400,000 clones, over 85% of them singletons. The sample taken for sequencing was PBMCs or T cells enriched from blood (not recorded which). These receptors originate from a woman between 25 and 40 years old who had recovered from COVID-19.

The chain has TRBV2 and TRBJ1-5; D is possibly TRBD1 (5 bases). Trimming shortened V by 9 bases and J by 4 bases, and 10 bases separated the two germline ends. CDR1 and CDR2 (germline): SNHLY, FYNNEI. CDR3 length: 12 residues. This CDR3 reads CASAQVNQPQHF. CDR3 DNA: TGTGCCAGTGCACAGGTTAATCAGCCCCAGCATTTT.

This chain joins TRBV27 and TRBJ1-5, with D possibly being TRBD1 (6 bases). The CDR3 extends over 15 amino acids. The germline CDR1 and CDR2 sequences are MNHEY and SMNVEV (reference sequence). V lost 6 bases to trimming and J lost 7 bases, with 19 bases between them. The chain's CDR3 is CASRITGQERQPQHF. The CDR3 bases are TGTGCCAGCAGGATCACAGGGCAGGAAAGGCAGCCCCAGCATTTT.

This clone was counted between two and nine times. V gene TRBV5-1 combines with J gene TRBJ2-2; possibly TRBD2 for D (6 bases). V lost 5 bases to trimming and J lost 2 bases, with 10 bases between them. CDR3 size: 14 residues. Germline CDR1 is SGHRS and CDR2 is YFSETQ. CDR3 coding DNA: TGCGCCAGCAGTCGGGCGGGAAACACCGGGGAGCTGTTTTTT. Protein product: CASSRAGNTGELFF.

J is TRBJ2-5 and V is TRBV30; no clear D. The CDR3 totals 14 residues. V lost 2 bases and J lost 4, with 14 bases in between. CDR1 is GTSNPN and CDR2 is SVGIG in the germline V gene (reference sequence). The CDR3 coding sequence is TGTGCCTGGAGTTATAGTACCCCTAGAGAGACCCAGTACTTC. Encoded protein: CAWSYSTPRETQYF. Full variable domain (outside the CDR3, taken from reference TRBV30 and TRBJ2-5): SQTIHQWPATLVQPVGSPLSLECTVEGTSNPNLYWYRQAAGRGLQLLFYSVGIGQISSEVPQNLSASRPQDRQFILSSKKLLLSDSGFYLCAWSYSTPRETQYFGPGTRLLVL.

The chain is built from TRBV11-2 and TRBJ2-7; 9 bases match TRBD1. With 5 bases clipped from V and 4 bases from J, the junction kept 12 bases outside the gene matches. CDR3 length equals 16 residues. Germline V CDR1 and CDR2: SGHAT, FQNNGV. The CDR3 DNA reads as TGTGCCAGCAGCAGGGACAGGGCCGCAAGGGGATACGAGCAGTACTTC. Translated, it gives CASSRDRAARGYEQYF.

In nucleotides, the CDR3 is TGTGCCAGCAGTGACCTGACAGGGGTCTACGAGCAGTACTTC. This encodes CASSDLTGVYEQYF. This rearrangement joins TRBV28 to TRBJ2-7; 8 bases match TRBD1. Germline CDR1 is MDHEN and CDR2 is SYDVKM. CDR3 length: 14 residues. The ends lost 5 bases at V and 3 bases at J; junction bases unmatched: 6.

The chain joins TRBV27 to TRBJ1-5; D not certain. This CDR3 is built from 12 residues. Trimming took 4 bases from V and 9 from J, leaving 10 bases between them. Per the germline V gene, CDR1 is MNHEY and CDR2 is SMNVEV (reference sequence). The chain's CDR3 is CASSSSTWPQHF. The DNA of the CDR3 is TGTGCCAGCAGTTCCTCGACATGGCCCCAGCATTTT.

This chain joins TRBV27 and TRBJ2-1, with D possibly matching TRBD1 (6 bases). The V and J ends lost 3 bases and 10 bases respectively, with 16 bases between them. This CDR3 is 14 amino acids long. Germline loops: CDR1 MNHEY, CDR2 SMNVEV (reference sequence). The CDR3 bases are TGTGCCAGCAGTTTCACAAACACAGGGTTAGAGCAGTTCTTC. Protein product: CASSFTNTGLEQFF.

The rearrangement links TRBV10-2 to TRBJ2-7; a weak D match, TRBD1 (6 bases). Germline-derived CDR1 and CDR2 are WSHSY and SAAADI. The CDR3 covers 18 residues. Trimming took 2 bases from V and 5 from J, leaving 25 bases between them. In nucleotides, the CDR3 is TGCGCCAGCAGTGAGCCCCTCGACAGGTTTAAGTACGGGGACGAGCAGTACTTC. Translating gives CASSEPLDRFKYGDEQYF.

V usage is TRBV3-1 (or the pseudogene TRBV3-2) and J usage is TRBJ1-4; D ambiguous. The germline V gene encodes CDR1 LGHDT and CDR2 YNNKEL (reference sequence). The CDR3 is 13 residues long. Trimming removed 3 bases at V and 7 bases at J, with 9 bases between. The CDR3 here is CASSQAPGEKLFF. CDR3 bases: TGTGCCAGCAGCCAGGCCCCAGGTGAAAAACTGTTTTTT.

CDR3 protein: CASSSTGNTEAFF. The CDR3 DNA reads as TGTGCCAGCAGCTCTACAGGGAACACTGAAGCTTTCTTT. The chain links TRBV5-4 to TRBJ1-1; a possible D gene is TRBD1 (5 bases). The CDR3 extends over 13 amino acids. Per germline, CDR1 SGHNT and CDR2 YYREEE (reference sequence). V was shortened by 3 bases and J by 1 base, with 7 bases between the two germline ends. Based on the CDR3 plus reference TRBV5-4 and TRBJ1-1, the full variable domain is ETGVTQSPTHLIKTRGQQVTLRCSSQSGHNTVSWYQQALGQGPQFIFQYYREEENGRGNFPPRFSGLQFPNYSSELNVNALELDDSALYLCASSSTGNTEAFFGQGTRLTVV.

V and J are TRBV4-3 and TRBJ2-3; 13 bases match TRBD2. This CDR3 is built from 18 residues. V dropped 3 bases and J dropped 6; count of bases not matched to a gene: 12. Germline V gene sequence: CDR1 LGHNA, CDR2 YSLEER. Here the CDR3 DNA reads TGCGCCAGCAGCCAGATGGGACTAGCGGGGTGGGGCGTGGATACGCAGTATTTT. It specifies CASSQMGLAGWGVDTQYF.

CDR3 sequence: CASSQDLDRAYEQYF. CDR3 DNA sequence: TGCGCCAGCAGCCAAGATCTCGACAGGGCTTACGAGCAGTACTTC. The V and J genes are TRBV4-1 and TRBJ2-7; 7 positions match TRBD1. CDR1 is MGHRA, CDR2 YSYEKL, per germline. The CDR3 extends over 15 amino acids. V dropped 0 bases and J dropped 4; count of bases not matched to a gene: 6.

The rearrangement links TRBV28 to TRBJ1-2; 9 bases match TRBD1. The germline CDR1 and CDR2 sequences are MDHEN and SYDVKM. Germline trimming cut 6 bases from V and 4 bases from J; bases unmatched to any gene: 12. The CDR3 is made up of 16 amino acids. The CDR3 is CASRGRGQGLGYGYTF. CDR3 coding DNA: TGTGCCAGCAGGGGGAGGGGACAGGGACTGGGCTATGGCTACACCTTC.

The CDR3 loop reads CASSIGGAGELFF. The CDR3 DNA is TGTGCCAGTAGTATTGGAGGTGCCGGGGAGCTGTTTTTT. The V and J genes are TRBV19 and TRBJ2-2; possible D gene TRBD2, 5 bases. V shed 3 bases and J shed 6 bases, with 8 bases lying between them. The CDR3 extends over 13 amino acids. Germline CDR1 and CDR2: LNHDA and SQIVND (reference sequence).

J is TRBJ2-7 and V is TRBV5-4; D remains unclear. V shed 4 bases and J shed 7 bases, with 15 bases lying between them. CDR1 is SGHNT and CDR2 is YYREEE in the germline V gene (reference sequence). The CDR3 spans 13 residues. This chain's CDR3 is CASSPRDAVEQYF. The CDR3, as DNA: TGTGCCAGCAGCCCTCGTGATGCGGTTGAGCAGTACTTC. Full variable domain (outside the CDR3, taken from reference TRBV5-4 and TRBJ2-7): ETGVTQSPTHLIKTRGQQVTLRCSSQSGHNTVSWYQQALGQGPQFIFQYYREEENGRGNFPPRFSGLQFPNYSSELNVNALELDDSALYLCASSPRDAVEQYFGPGTRLTVT.

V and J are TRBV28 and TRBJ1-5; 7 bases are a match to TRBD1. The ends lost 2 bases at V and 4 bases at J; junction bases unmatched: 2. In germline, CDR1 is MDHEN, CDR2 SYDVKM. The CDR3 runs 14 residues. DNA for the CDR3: TGTGCCAGCAGTTTAGGGGACAGAAATCAGCCCCAGCATTTT. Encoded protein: CASSLGDRNQPQHF.

CDR3 residues: CASSRGRDLTYNEQFF. Here the CDR3 DNA reads TGTGCCAGCTCCCGAGGCCGGGATTTAACCTACAATGAGCAGTTCTTC. The V gene is TRBV7-2, the J gene TRBJ2-1, with a tentative D call TRBD2 (5 bases). Germline-derived CDR1 and CDR2 are SGHTA and FQGNSA. V lost 8 bases, J lost 2 bases, and 19 bases lay in between. This CDR3 is built from 16 residues.

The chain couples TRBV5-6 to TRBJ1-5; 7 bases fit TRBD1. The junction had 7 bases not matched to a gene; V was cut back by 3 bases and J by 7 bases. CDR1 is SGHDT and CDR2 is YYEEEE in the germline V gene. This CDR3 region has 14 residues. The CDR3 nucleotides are TGTGCCAGCAGCTCAAGGGGGCTTATGCAGCCCCAGCATTTT. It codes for CASSSRGLMQPQHF.

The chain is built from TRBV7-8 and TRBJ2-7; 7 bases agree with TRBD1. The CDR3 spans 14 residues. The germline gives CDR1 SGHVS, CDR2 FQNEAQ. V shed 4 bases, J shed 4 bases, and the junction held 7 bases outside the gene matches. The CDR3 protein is CASSYGDSKYEQYF. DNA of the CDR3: TGTGCCAGCAGCTACGGGGACAGTAAATACGAGCAGTACTTC.

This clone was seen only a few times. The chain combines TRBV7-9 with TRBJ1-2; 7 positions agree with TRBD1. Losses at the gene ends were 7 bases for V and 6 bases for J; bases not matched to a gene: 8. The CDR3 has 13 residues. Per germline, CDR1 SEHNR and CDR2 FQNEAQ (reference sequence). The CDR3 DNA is TGTGCCAGCACCGTGGGACAGTCAGATGGCTACACCTTC. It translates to CASTVGQSDGYTF.

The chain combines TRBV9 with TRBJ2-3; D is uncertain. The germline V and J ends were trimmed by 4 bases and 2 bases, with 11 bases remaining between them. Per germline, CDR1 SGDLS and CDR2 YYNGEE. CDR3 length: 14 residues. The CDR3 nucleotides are TGTGCCAGCAGCCCCGCGCTGCCCACAGATACGCAGTATTTT. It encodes CASSPALPTDTQYF.